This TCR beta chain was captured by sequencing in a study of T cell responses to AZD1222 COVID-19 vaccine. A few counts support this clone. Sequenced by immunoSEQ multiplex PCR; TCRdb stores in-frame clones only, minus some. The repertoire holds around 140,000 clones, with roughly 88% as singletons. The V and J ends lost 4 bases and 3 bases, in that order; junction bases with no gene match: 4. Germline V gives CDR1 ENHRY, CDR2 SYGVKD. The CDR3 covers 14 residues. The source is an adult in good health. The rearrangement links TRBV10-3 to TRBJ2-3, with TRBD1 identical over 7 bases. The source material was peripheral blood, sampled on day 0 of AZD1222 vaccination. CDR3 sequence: CAISGGRGTDTQYF. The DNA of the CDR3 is TGTGCCATCAGTGGGGGCAGGGGGACAGATACGCAGTATTTT.